Following are 25 T cell receptor beta chains from one sample sequenced in a study of beta chain features in type 1 diabetes. Isolated RNA was reverse transcribed in full, so expressed TCRB transcripts were sequenced. Data came from immunoSEQ multiplex PCR; TCRdb stores just in-frame clones and leaves some out. Of just over 600,000 clones in the sample, 15% to 19% were seen once. Sequenced material: naive CD4+ T cells from blood. The receptors come from a man between 18 and 35 years old in good health.

Note on this clone: This same CDR3 is encoded by further DNA sequences in the sample. The genes are TRBV29-1 and TRBJ1-1; D is ambiguous. The CDR3 extends over 10 amino acids. V lost 4 bases to trimming and J lost 4 bases, with 4 bases between them. Germline V gene lookup returns CDR1 SQVTM and CDR2 ANQGSEA. Written as DNA, the CDR3 is TGCAGCGTTGTGGGCACTGAAGCTTTCTTT. Its protein product is CSVVGTEAFF.

In this sample, this clone turned up a few times. CDR3 residues: CASSQDIGALRENYGYTF. CDR3 bases: TGCGCCAGCAGCCAAGATATTGGGGCCCTTAGGGAGAACTATGGCTACACCTTC. The chain recombines TRBV4-3 with TRBJ1-2, with D maybe TRBD1 (5 bases). The CDR3 consists of 18 residues. The germline V and J ends were trimmed by 0 bases and 2 bases, with 19 bases remaining between them. CDR1 is LGHNA and CDR2 is YSLEER in the germline V gene.

The chain carries TRBV29-1 and TRBJ2-7; the D call may be TRBD1 or TRBD2 (5 bases each). Trimming removed 5 bases from V and 5 bases from J, with 10 bases in between. The CDR3 has 11 amino acids. Looked up from germline, CDR1 is SQVTM and CDR2 is ANQGSEA. DNA for the CDR3: TGCAGCGTTTCGGGGCTCGACGAGCAGTACTTC. Protein sequence: CSVSGLDEQYF.

The chain is built from TRBV10-3 and TRBJ2-1, with 7 positions matching TRBD1. The CDR3 is 15 residues long. Germline trimming cut 6 bases from V and 7 bases from J; bases unmatched to any gene: 12. The germline V gene encodes CDR1 ENHRY and CDR2 SYGVKD. The CDR3 reads CAISLGGSRFNEQFF. The CDR3, as DNA: TGTGCCATCAGCCTAGGGGGCAGTCGTTTTAATGAGCAGTTCTTC.

The chain is built from TRBV19 and TRBJ2-2; 7 bases align to TRBD1. J gave up 1 base and V 5 bases, and 1 base lay outside the gene matches. Germline V CDR1 and CDR2: LNHDA, SQIVND (reference sequence). The CDR3 covers 14 residues. CDR3 protein: CASSWTGNTGELFF. CDR3 nucleotides: TGTGCCAGTAGTTGGACAGGGAACACCGGGGAGCTGTTTTTT.

The chain joins TRBV30 to TRBJ2-5, with a possible D match to TRBD1 (6 bases). The DNA end is more similar to TRBJ2-7, so the J call may be wrong. The CDR3 runs 17 residues. Germline V gives CDR1 GTSNPN, CDR2 SVGIG (reference sequence). The CDR3 bases are TGTGCCTGGAGTGTACTCGGGCGCGACAGGAGTGCCTACGAGCAGTACTTC. It translates to CAWSVLGRDRSAYEQYF.

J is TRBJ2-2 and V is TRBV10-3, with 11 bases that match TRBD2. After removal of 10 bases from V and 7 bases from J, the junction contained 5 bases not matched to a gene. This CDR3 has 13 residues. Germline lookup yields CDR1 ENHRY and CDR2 SYGVKD. The CDR3 loop reads CASLLAGGGELFF. As DNA, the CDR3 is TGTGCCAGCCTTCTAGCGGGAGGCGGGGAGCTGTTTTTT.

A few counts support this clone. V gene TRBV4-1 combines with J gene TRBJ2-7, with 7 bases aligning to TRBD1. Germline CDR1 is MGHRA and CDR2 is YSYEKL. The V segment lost 2 bases and the J segment 0 bases; nucleotides outside the gene matches: 13. The CDR3 runs 18 residues. The chain's CDR3 is CASSQQSPRDRSSYEQYF. In DNA, the CDR3 is TGCGCCAGCAGCCAACAAAGCCCCCGGGACAGAAGCTCCTACGAGCAGTACTTC.

The chain has TRBV5-4 and TRBJ2-1; D ambiguous. The CDR3 consists of 15 residues. V gave up 3 bases and J gave up 0 bases, with 10 bases separating them. Looked up from germline, CDR1 is SGHNT and CDR2 is YYREEE (reference sequence). DNA for the CDR3: TGTGCCAGCAGCTCGACCGTAAGCTCCTACAATGAGCAGTTCTTC. It is translated as CASSSTVSSYNEQFF.

This clone was found a few times. The V gene is TRBV15, the J gene TRBJ2-7, with no clear D. The CDR3 is made up of 13 amino acids. The germline V gene has CDR1 LNHNV and CDR2 YYDKDF (reference sequence). V was shortened by 0 bases and J by 12 bases, with 15 bases between the two germline ends. DNA for the CDR3: TGTGCCACCAGCAGAGATAGGCAGCCAAGGTCGTACTTC. Translated, it gives CATSRDRQPRSYF.

The rearrangement links TRBV29-1 to TRBJ2-3; D is undetermined. The ends were cut back, 4 bases at V and 1 base at J, with 12 bases in the middle. The CDR3 length is 14 residues. CDR1 is SQVTM, CDR2 ANQGSEA, per germline. The CDR3 sequence is CSVGRNTRTDTQYF. The CDR3 nucleotides read TGCAGCGTTGGTCGAAACACCCGCACAGATACGCAGTATTTT.

The chain has TRBV6-9 and TRBJ2-7, with D possibly being TRBD1 (5 bases). This CDR3 spans 13 amino acids. Germline CDR1 is MNHGY and CDR2 is SVAAGI. V lost 9 bases to trimming and J lost 2 bases, with 14 bases between them. The CDR3 DNA follows: TGTGCCAGTCAGGCGACAGAGACCTACGAGCAGTACTTC. This codes for CASQATETYEQYF.

This clone was observed a handful of times. This rearrangement joins TRBV7-9 to TRBJ1-3; the D is unclear. CDR1 and CDR2 (germline): SEHNR, FQNEAQ (reference sequence). V lost 1 base, J lost 0 bases, and 10 bases lay in between. The CDR3 extends over 16 amino acids. The CDR3 coding sequence is TGTGCCAGCAGCTTAGTCTGGCAGACCTCTGGAAACACCATATATTTT. It yields the protein CASSLVWQTSGNTIYF.

This clone was counted a few times. The rearrangement joins TRBV21-1 to TRBJ2-3. TRBV21-1 constitutes a pseudogene. The CDR3 spans 11 residues. CDR3 DNA sequence: TGTGCCAGCAGCACCACAGATACGCAGTATTTT. Amino acid sequence: CASSTTDTQYF.

This clone has only a few counts. This chain connects TRBV7-9 to TRBJ2-7, with TRBD1 matching 7 bases. Unmatched junction bases numbered 12, after V lost 6 bases and J lost 4 bases. This CDR3 contains 15 residues. Germline V gene lookup returns CDR1 SEHNR and CDR2 FQNEAQ (reference sequence). CDR3 nucleotide sequence: TGTGCCAGCAGTTCCTTACAGGGGAGAGGGTACGAGCAGTACTTC. It encodes CASSSLQGRGYEQYF.

This clone was picked up a small number of times. V gene TRBV7-3 combines with J gene TRBJ2-2; tentative D call: TRBD1 (6 bases). Per germline, CDR1 SGHTA and CDR2 FQGTGA. This CDR3 comprises 14 residues. Deletions cut 5 bases from V and 10 bases from J, with 17 bases between. DNA of the CDR3: TGTGCCAGCAGCCTCTCCCTGGACAGCTCGGAGCTGTTTTTT. It codes for CASSLSLDSSELFF.

This chain uses TRBV9 with TRBJ2-5; the match to TRBD1 covers 10 bases. The CDR3 spans 15 residues. Trimming removed 4 bases from V and 5 bases from J; junction bases left unmatched: 8. Per the germline V gene, CDR1 is SGDLS and CDR2 is YYNGEE. The CDR3 DNA is TGTGCCAGCAGCTTCCGGACAGGGGGGTTGGAGACCCAGTACTTC. It yields the protein CASSFRTGGLETQYF.

The chain links TRBV15 to TRBJ1-1; 7 bases align to TRBD1. V lost 5 bases, J lost 6 bases, and 9 bases stayed unmatched. The CDR3 covers 14 residues. The germline V gene has CDR1 LNHNV and CDR2 YYDKDF (reference sequence). The CDR3 spells CATSEYRGNSEAFF. The CDR3 DNA follows: TGTGCCACCAGCGAATACAGGGGTAACTCTGAAGCTTTCTTT.

This clone appeared a few times. This chain links TRBV6-5 with TRBJ2-7; D remains ambiguous. This CDR3 has 14 amino acids. V lost 6 bases, J lost 7 bases, and 19 bases lay in between. Per the germline V gene, CDR1 is MNHEY and CDR2 is SVGAGI. The CDR3 DNA is TGTGCCAGCAGCCTAAGCCCCGCGGATCGGGAGCAGTACTTC. Translated: CASSLSPADREQYF.

This clone came up a few times. V gene TRBV29-1 combines with J gene TRBJ1-2; D unclear. The CDR3 totals 11 residues. The V gene lost 6 bases and the J gene lost 0 bases, with 5 bases spanning the gap. Looked up from germline, CDR1 is SQVTM and CDR2 is ANQGSEA. CDR3 DNA: TGCAGCGTCTCCGCTAACTATGGCTACACCTTC. Its protein is CSVSANYGYTF.

In this sample, this clone turned up a few times. The chain uses TRBV7-9 and TRBJ1-2; no clear D gene. V was shortened by 1 base and J by 7 bases, with 13 bases between the two germline ends. CDR1 is SEHNR, CDR2 FQNEAQ, per germline (reference sequence). This CDR3 is 14 amino acids long. CDR3 nucleotides: TGTGCCAGCAGCTTAGGACCTTACGGGTCTGGCTACACCTTC. The encoded protein is CASSLGPYGSGYTF.

The CDR3 spells CASRPGGERSYEQYF. The DNA for the CDR3 is TGTGCCAGCAGGCCCGGTGGGGAAAGATCCTACGAGCAGTACTTC. The J gene is TRBJ2-7, the V gene TRBV28; the D is unclear. The V gene lost 6 bases and the J gene lost 1 base, with 16 bases spanning the gap. Germline V gene data show CDR1 as MDHEN and CDR2 as SYDVKM. The CDR3 loop spans 15 amino acids.

The chain carries TRBV20-1 and TRBJ2-7; D is unresolved. V lost 2 bases and J 3 bases, leaving 5 bases between the germline ends. Germline-derived CDR1 and CDR2 are DFQATT and SNEGSKA (reference sequence). The CDR3 is 11 residues long. The CDR3 DNA reads TGCAGTGCTAGATCAAACTACGAGCAGTACTTC. Residues: CSARSNYEQYF.

The V gene is TRBV4-1, the J gene TRBJ1-5; weak D call: TRBD1 (6 bases). The V gene lost 5 bases and the J gene lost 4 bases, with 21 bases spanning the gap. CDR1 MGHRA and CDR2 YSYEKL come from the germline V gene. This CDR3 has 17 residues. The CDR3 DNA follows: TGCGCCAGCAGCACCGTTCAAGGAGGGGGAAAAAATCAGCCCCAGCATTTT. Protein: CASSTVQGGGKNQPQHF.

V usage is TRBV19 and J usage is TRBJ1-5; D is ambiguous. There are 13 residues in the CDR3. Germline lookup yields CDR1 LNHDA and CDR2 SQIVND (reference sequence). The V end lost 9 bases, the J end lost 3 bases, and 12 bases lay between the germline ends. The CDR3: CASRSGSNQPQHF. Here the CDR3 DNA reads TGTGCCAGCCGATCGGGCTCCAATCAGCCCCAGCATTTT.